What follows are 29 T cell receptor beta chains derived from one specimen sequenced in a study of blood T cell repertoires in COVID-19. TCRdb's copy holds only in-frame clones and misses some; the assay was immunoSEQ multiplex PCR. This sample carries approximately 270,000 clones, around nine tenths of them seen once, and the ten largest clones take about 8.8%. Sequencing was done on a sample of peripheral blood. The receptors shown here come from a man aged 40-49 years with active or convalescent COVID-19.

The chain links TRBV5-6 to TRBJ1-1, with a possible D match to TRBD1 (5 bases). The CDR3 covers 16 residues. CDR1 is SGHDT and CDR2 is YYEEEE in the germline V gene. The ends were cut back, 4 bases at V and 0 bases at J, with 16 bases in the middle. The CDR3 coding sequence is TGTGCCAGCAGCCCATGGTGGACATACATGAACACTGAAGCTTTCTTT. This gives the protein CASSPWWTYMNTEAFF.

The V and J genes are TRBV29-1 and TRBJ1-1; 7 bases align to TRBD1. V trimming: 7 bases; J trimming: 6 bases; junction bases outside the gene matches: 14. Germline assignment: CDR1 SQVTM and CDR2 ANQGSEA. This CDR3 contains 14 residues. This CDR3 reads CSGIEGQMVPEAFF. Written as DNA, the CDR3 is TGCAGCGGAATAGAGGGACAGATGGTACCTGAAGCTTTCTTT.

This chain uses TRBV19 with TRBJ1-1; no firm D call. The V end was cut by 4 bases, the J end by 11 bases, with 14 bases between. Germline V CDR1 and CDR2: LNHDA, SQIVND (reference sequence). This CDR3 comprises 12 residues. The CDR3 DNA is TGTGCCAGTAGTAGGGTCCCGAGCGCGGCTTTCTTT. It encodes CASSRVPSAAFF.

There are a few counts of this clone. The CDR3 reads CASSISSYEQYF. The DNA for the CDR3 is TGTGCCAGCAGCATTAGCTCCTACGAGCAGTACTTC. The chain combines TRBV3-1 (or the pseudogene TRBV3-2) with TRBJ2-7; D call uncertain. This CDR3 has 12 amino acids. The ends were cut back, 5 bases at V and 0 bases at J, with 5 bases in the middle. Germline lookup yields CDR1 LGHDT and CDR2 YNNKEL (reference sequence).

This clone was seen a single time. V is TRBV5-1 and J is TRBJ2-1; 8 nucleotides match TRBD2. V dropped 2 bases and J dropped 5; count of bases not matched to a gene: 3. Germline values: CDR1 SGHRS, CDR2 YFSETQ. The length of the CDR3 is 14 residues. CDR3 sequence: CASSLLADDNEQFF. The CDR3 DNA reads as TGCGCCAGCAGCTTACTAGCGGACGACAATGAGCAGTTCTTC.

The V call is TRBV19, the J call TRBJ2-5, with 16 nucleotides matching TRBD2. The length of the CDR3 is 15 residues. Germline trimming cut 10 bases from V and 3 bases from J; bases unmatched to any gene: 5. In germline, CDR1 is LNHDA, CDR2 SQIVND (reference sequence). The CDR3 DNA sequence: TGTGCCACCGGGACTAGCGGGGGGGCCAAAGAGACCCAGTACTTC. Protein: CATGTSGGAKETQYF.

This chain links TRBV13 with TRBJ2-3, with D unresolved. This CDR3 has 17 residues. Germline V gene lookup returns CDR1 PRHDT and CDR2 FYEKMQ (reference sequence). Trimming took 4 bases from V and 3 from J, leaving 20 bases between them. The chain's CDR3 is CASSSLEAATETDTQYF. CDR3 nucleotides: TGTGCCAGCAGCTCTCTAGAGGCCGCAACCGAGACAGATACGCAGTATTTT.

This clone was found a few times. The chain joins TRBV7-9 to TRBJ1-2, with a weak D call TRBD1 (5 bases). Germline V CDR1 and CDR2: SEHNR, FQNEAQ (reference sequence). The V gene lost 5 bases and the J gene lost 4 bases, with 17 bases spanning the gap. The CDR3 extends over 15 amino acids. CDR3 sequence: CASSTSSAGPYGYTF. Here the CDR3 DNA reads TGTGCCAGCAGCACGTCCTCCGCGGGACCCTATGGCTACACCTTC.

The V and J genes are TRBV10-3 and TRBJ1-6; 8 nucleotides agree with TRBD1. V was pared by 8 bases and J by 11 bases, with 11 bases of the junction left unmatched. The CDR3 is 14 residues long. In germline, CDR1 is ENHRY, CDR2 SYGVKD. As DNA, the CDR3 is TGTGCCATCTCCAGGGGGCAGGGGGATCCACCCCTCCACTTT. Translated: CAISRGQGDPPLHF.

CDR3 nucleotide sequence: TGTGCCAGCAGCTATGGACTAGCGGCCACTTACAATGAGCAGTTCTTC. Its protein is CASSYGLAATYNEQFF. The V gene is TRBV2, the J gene TRBJ2-1; TRBD2 matches at 10 bases. The germline gives CDR1 SNHLY, CDR2 FYNNEI. The CDR3 length is 16 residues. J was trimmed by 4 bases and V by 6 bases; bases with no gene match: 9.

The V and J genes are TRBV4-1 and TRBJ1-4; 9 positions agree with TRBD1. V shed 4 bases, J shed 4 bases, and the junction held 10 bases outside the gene matches. CDR1 is MGHRA and CDR2 is YSYEKL in the germline V gene. The CDR3 length is 17 residues. CDR3 loop: CASSPRLQGAYNEKLFF. DNA of the CDR3: TGCGCCAGCAGCCCCCGCCTACAGGGGGCCTATAATGAAAAACTGTTTTTT.

The chain couples TRBV30 to TRBJ2-7; 8 nucleotides line up with TRBD1. CDR3 length: 14 amino acids. Germline-derived CDR1 and CDR2 are GTSNPN and SVGIG (reference sequence). Unmatched junction bases numbered 9, after V lost 4 bases and J lost 4 bases. This CDR3 is CAWTRAGGAYEQYF. In DNA form, the CDR3 reads TGTGCCTGGACGCGGGCAGGGGGCGCGTACGAGCAGTACTTC.

J is TRBJ2-3 and V is TRBV5-6, with 10 positions matching TRBD2. This CDR3 spans 15 amino acids. Per germline, CDR1 SGHDT and CDR2 YYEEEE. With 4 bases clipped from V and 2 bases from J, the junction kept 4 bases outside the gene matches. The CDR3 loop is CASSKRGGNTDTQYF. Here the CDR3 DNA reads TGTGCCAGCAGCAAGCGGGGGGGAAACACAGATACGCAGTATTTT.

The rearrangement joins TRBV4-2 to TRBJ2-1, with 8 bases identical to TRBD2. J was trimmed by 5 bases and V by 6 bases; bases with no gene match: 18. Germline CDR1 LGHNA, CDR2 YNFKEQ. There are 18 residues in the CDR3. The CDR3: CASREVRRGASGNNEQFF. The CDR3 DNA reads TGTGCCAGCAGGGAGGTGCGGCGGGGGGCTAGCGGCAACAATGAGCAGTTCTTC.

The chain combines TRBV28 with TRBJ1-3, with no clear D. Trimming removed 7 bases at V and 0 bases at J, with 13 bases between. This CDR3 contains 15 residues. Germline V gene sequence: CDR1 MDHEN, CDR2 SYDVKM. CDR3 sequence: CASTSFRGSGNTIYF. As DNA, the CDR3 is TGTGCCAGCACGTCGTTCCGGGGCTCTGGAAACACCATATATTTT.

V gene TRBV4-1 combines with J gene TRBJ2-7; D possibly corresponds to TRBD2 (6 bases). V shed 2 bases and J shed 3 bases, with 17 bases lying between them. Germline-derived CDR1 and CDR2 are MGHRA and YSYEKL. This CDR3 has 16 residues. CDR3: CASSQHPGLRHYEQYF. The CDR3 DNA is TGCGCCAGCAGCCAACACCCCGGACTACGACACTACGAGCAGTACTTC.

There are a few counts of this clone. The chain uses TRBV19 and TRBJ1-2; D is possibly TRBD1 (5 bases). V was shortened by 9 bases and J by 12 bases, with 23 bases between the two germline ends. The CDR3 totals 13 residues. Germline V gene data show CDR1 as LNHDA and CDR2 as SQIVND (reference sequence). CDR3 region: CASIGPVDNRDTF. Written as DNA, the CDR3 is TGTGCCAGCATAGGCCCGGTGGACAACAGAGACACCTTC. The full variable domain, completed using reference TRBV19 and TRBJ1-2, is DGGITQSPKYLFRKEGQNVTLSCEQNLNHDAMYWYRQDPGQGLRLIYYSQIVNDFQKGDIAEGYSVSREKKESFPLTVTSAQKNPTAFYLCASIGPVDNRDTFGSGTRLTVV.

The V and J genes are TRBV15 and TRBJ2-5, with no clear D. Germline assignment: CDR1 LNHNV and CDR2 YYDKDF (reference sequence). Between the trimmed V and J ends, which lost 0 bases and 5 bases, there was a span of 4 bases. This CDR3 has 12 residues. DNA for the CDR3: TGTGCCACCAGCAGAGATAGTGAGACCCAGTACTTC. Residues: CATSRDSETQYF.

V gene TRBV29-1 combines with J gene TRBJ2-2; D ambiguous. V was clipped by 4 bases and J by 1 base, with 4 bases between them. The germline V gene encodes CDR1 SQVTM and CDR2 ANQGSEA. The CDR3 is made up of 12 amino acids. CDR3 sequence: CSVGLNTGELFF. The CDR3 coding sequence is TGCAGCGTTGGGCTGAACACCGGGGAGCTGTTTTTT.

V usage is TRBV28 and J usage is TRBJ2-3; possibly TRBD1 for D (5 bases). This CDR3 has 18 residues. Looked up from germline, CDR1 is MDHEN and CDR2 is SYDVKM. V lost 3 bases, J lost 4 bases, and 23 bases lay in between. CDR3 region: CASSFTFRDEDKADTQYF. CDR3 coding DNA: TGTGCCAGCAGTTTTACCTTCAGGGATGAGGACAAAGCAGATACGCAGTATTTT. The full variable domain, in which reference TRBV28 and TRBJ2-3 provide the parts outside the CDR3, is DVKVTQSSRYLVKRTGEKVFLECVQDMDHENMFWYRQDPGLGLRLIYFSYDVKMKEKGDIPEGYSVSREKKERFSLILESASTNQTSMYLCASSFTFRDEDKADTQYFGPGTRLTVL.

This rearrangement joins TRBV27 to TRBJ2-3; weak D call: TRBD2 (5 bases). Germline V gene data show CDR1 as MNHEY and CDR2 as SMNVEV (reference sequence). CDR3 length equals 15 residues. Trimming removed 3 bases at V and 10 bases at J, with 20 bases between. CDR3 DNA sequence: TGTGCCAGCAGTTTCTCGGGAACCCTTCGGGCCTCGCAGTATTTT. Amino acids: CASSFSGTLRASQYF.

The rearrangement joins TRBV6-5 to TRBJ1-1; TRBD1 aligns across 7 bases. The V gene's germline CDR1 is MNHEY and CDR2 SVGAGI. Trimming removed 9 bases from V and 3 bases from J; junction bases left unmatched: 13. The CDR3 is 15 amino acids. In nucleotides, the CDR3 is TGTGCCAGTGCGAGGGCAGAGGGGGCCCACACTGAAGCTTTCTTT. Translation: CASARAEGAHTEAFF.

The rearrangement links TRBV27 to TRBJ1-1; D is unclear. The CDR3 has 14 residues. Trimming stripped 2 bases from V and 5 bases from J, with 12 bases between. The V gene's germline CDR1 is MNHEY and CDR2 SMNVEV (reference sequence). This chain's CDR3 is CASSLARRGTEAFF. The CDR3 nucleotides are TGTGCCAGCAGTTTAGCGCGGAGAGGGACTGAAGCTTTCTTT.

This clone was counted a single time. The chain uses TRBV30 and TRBJ2-7; 7 bases line up with TRBD1. CDR1 is GTSNPN, CDR2 SVGIG, per germline (reference sequence). This CDR3 region has 15 residues. V trimming: 4 bases; J trimming: 6 bases; junction bases outside the gene matches: 15. CDR3 sequence reads: CAWNAPTGLDGEQYF. CDR3 DNA: TGTGCCTGGAACGCTCCGACAGGGTTAGACGGCGAGCAGTACTTC.

The chain has TRBV4-1 and TRBJ1-6; D not certain. Germline loops: CDR1 MGHRA, CDR2 YSYEKL. CDR3 size: 18 residues. V lost 0 bases and J 8 bases, leaving 20 bases between the germline ends. The CDR3 sequence: CASSQDHSSGSSYSPLHF. CDR3 DNA sequence: TGCGCCAGCAGCCAAGATCATTCCAGCGGGAGTTCCTATTCACCCCTCCACTTT.

This chain connects TRBV6-5 to TRBJ2-7; 7 nucleotides match TRBD1. The V and J ends lost 9 bases and 3 bases, in that order; junction bases with no gene match: 14. The CDR3 length is 15 residues. CDR1 and CDR2 from the germline V gene are MNHEY and SVGAGI. The CDR3 nucleotides are TGTGCCAGACAACACAACCGGGACAGAGACTACGAGCAGTACTTC. Protein product: CARQHNRDRDYEQYF.

The J gene is TRBJ2-1, the V gene TRBV7-9; D gene uncertain. With 1 base removed from V and 6 bases from J, the gap between germline ends came to 7 bases. The germline gives CDR1 SEHNR, CDR2 FQNEAQ (reference sequence). The CDR3 has 13 residues. The CDR3 nucleotides are TGTGCCAGCAGCTTAGTAGTGCGCAATGAGCAGTTCTTC. This encodes CASSLVVRNEQFF.

The chain couples TRBV9 to TRBJ1-3; 7 nucleotides align to TRBD1. Trimming removed 4 bases from V and 0 bases from J; junction bases left unmatched: 19. CDR3 length: 20 residues. Germline CDR1 reads SGDLS; CDR2 reads YYNGEE. The CDR3 coding sequence is TGTGCCAGCAGCCCCCACTTGGAGACAGGGACTTATAGCTCTGGAAACACCATATATTTT. Translated: CASSPHLETGTYSSGNTIYF. Full variable domain (missing parts from reference TRBV9 and TRBJ1-3): DSGVTQTPKHLITATGQRVTLRCSPRSGDLSVYWYQQSLDQGLQFLIQYYNGEERAKGNILERFSAQQFPDLHSELNLSSLELGDSALYFCASSPHLETGTYSSGNTIYFGEGSWLTVV.

The chain links TRBV5-1 to TRBJ2-7, with D tentatively TRBD1 (7 bases). The CDR3 runs to 14 residues. Germline loops: CDR1 SGHRS, CDR2 YFSETQ. V was shortened by 1 base and J by 6 bases, with 14 bases between the two germline ends. CDR3 nucleotides: TGCGCCAGCAGCTTGTCGCCAGGGGGAGGCGAGCAGTACTTC. Protein product: CASSLSPGGGEQYF.